A single sample is the source of the 17 T cell receptor beta chains below, sequenced in a study of cytomegalovirus exposure and HLA in healthy donors. Researchers ran the PCR with 60 Vbeta and 13 Jbeta primers. The assay was immunoSEQ multiplex PCR, and TCRdb's table has in-frame clones only and misses some. The sample has about 140,000 clones, 76% seen once. The specimen was PBMCs. The receptors here all came from a man in his forties in good health and CMV-seronegative.

J is TRBJ2-2 and V is TRBV9; D may be TRBD1 (5 bases). V was cut by 0 bases and J by 4 bases, with 7 bases left in between. Germline assignment: CDR1 SGDLS and CDR2 YYNGEE. The CDR3 spans 14 residues. The CDR3 region is CASSVGGTTGELFF. Written as DNA, the CDR3 is TGTGCCAGCAGCGTAGGGGGCACCACCGGGGAGCTGTTTTTT.

This clone was seen more than once but under ten times. The gene calls are TRBV7-9 and TRBJ1-2; no clear D. The germline CDR1 and CDR2 sequences are SEHNR and FQNEAQ (reference sequence). There are 12 residues in the CDR3. Trimming removed 5 bases at V and 5 bases at J, with 9 bases between. The CDR3 protein is CASSPQTYGYTF. DNA for the CDR3: TGTGCCAGCAGCCCGCAGACTTATGGCTACACCTTC. Combining the CDR3 with reference TRBV7-9 and TRBJ1-2 gives the whole variable domain DTGVSQNPRHKITKRGQNVTFRCDPISEHNRLYWYRQTLGQGPEFLTYFQNEAQLEKSRLLSDRFSAERPKGSFSTLEIQRTEQGDSAMYLCASSPQTYGYTFGSGTRLTVV.

The V call is TRBV19, the J call TRBJ2-1; 7 nucleotides line up with TRBD2. The germline gives CDR1 LNHDA, CDR2 SQIVND (reference sequence). The CDR3 length is 17 residues. V was clipped by 3 bases and J by 0 bases; unmatched bases: 8. This CDR3 is CASSMVGGGYSYNEQFF. In DNA form, the CDR3 reads TGTGCCAGTAGTATGGTTGGCGGGGGTTACTCCTACAATGAGCAGTTCTTC.

This chain joins TRBV10-1 and TRBJ2-7; possible D gene TRBD1, 5 bases. In germline, CDR1 is WNHNN, CDR2 SYGVQD (reference sequence). Trimming stripped 1 base from V and 1 base from J, with 23 bases between. The CDR3 extends over 19 amino acids. CDR3 protein: CASSEWHARRRVISYEQYF. The CDR3 DNA reads as TGCGCCAGCAGTGAGTGGCACGCCCGGCGCAGGGTGATTTCCTACGAGCAGTACTTC.

This clone came up once. V and J are TRBV6-5 and TRBJ1-2, with 9 bases aligning to TRBD1. V dropped 4 bases and J dropped 5; count of bases not matched to a gene: 5. The germline V gene encodes CDR1 MNHEY and CDR2 SVGAGI. This CDR3 is built from 14 residues. The CDR3 DNA sequence: TGTGCCAGCAGTTTACAGGGGGCGCAGTATGGCTACACCTTC. Translating it yields CASSLQGAQYGYTF.

The chain joins TRBV25-1 to TRBJ2-7; tentatively, D is TRBD2 (7 bases). The length of the CDR3 is 10 residues. Trimming cost V 8 bases and J 6 bases, with 8 bases left between them. The V gene's germline CDR1 is MGHDK and CDR2 SYGVNS. Here the CDR3 reads CASRGAEQYF. DNA of the CDR3: TGTGCCAGCCGGGGGGCCGAGCAGTACTTC.

This clone was seen only a few times. The chain links TRBV6-6 to TRBJ2-3, with D tentatively TRBD1 (5 bases). The CDR3 consists of 15 residues. The germline gives CDR1 MNHNY, CDR2 SVGAGI (reference sequence). V lost 5 bases, J lost 1 base, and 13 bases lay in between. The CDR3 DNA reads TGTGCCAGCAGTCAAAGACAGTCGGGCACAGATACGCAGTATTTT. This translates into CASSQRQSGTDTQYF.

The chain has TRBV9 and TRBJ2-5; 11 bases map to TRBD2. CDR3 length: 17 residues. Unmatched junction bases numbered 9, after V lost 0 bases and J lost 5 bases. Germline V lookup: CDR1 SGDLS, CDR2 YYNGEE. CDR3 sequence reads: CASSVGLAGGSWETQYF. CDR3 nucleotide sequence: TGTGCCAGCAGCGTAGGTCTAGCGGGGGGATCCTGGGAGACCCAGTACTTC.

A few counts support this clone. V is TRBV29-1 and J is TRBJ1-3; D call uncertain. Germline CDR1 reads SQVTM; CDR2 reads ANQGSEA. Trimming pared 1 base from V and 4 bases from J, leaving 8 bases between. The CDR3 covers 13 residues. CDR3 nucleotides: TGCAGCGTTGAAGTAATCGTAGGAAACACCATATATTTT. Amino acids: CSVEVIVGNTIYF.

This rearrangement joins TRBV6-5 to TRBJ2-7, with D possibly being TRBD1 (5 bases). CDR1 and CDR2 (germline): MNHEY, SVGAGI. Trimming took off 7 bases at V and 5 bases at J, with 18 bases between the two ends. This CDR3 contains 14 residues. The CDR3: CASKRAGWANEQYF. The CDR3 nucleotides read TGTGCCAGCAAGCGAGCAGGGTGGGCAAACGAGCAGTACTTC.

This clone was picked up one time. The CDR3 DNA reads as TGTGCCAGCAGCTTAGGGTGGACAGCGAACACTGAAGCTTTCTTT. It translates to CASSLGWTANTEAFF. The rearrangement joins TRBV7-6 to TRBJ1-1, with TRBD1 as a possible D gene (6 bases). The germline V gene encodes CDR1 SGHVS and CDR2 FNYEAQ. This CDR3 has 15 residues. Between the trimmed V and J ends, which lost 1 base and 1 base, there was a span of 10 bases.

This clone showed up just a few times. The rearrangement links TRBV9 to TRBJ1-1, with D maybe TRBD1 (5 bases). The CDR3 is 13 residues long. V was clipped by 0 bases and J by 7 bases, with 10 bases between them. CDR1 is SGDLS and CDR2 is YYNGEE in the germline V gene. The CDR3 loop is CASSVEYQGEAFF. The CDR3 DNA reads TGTGCCAGCAGCGTAGAATATCAGGGTGAAGCTTTCTTT.

CDR3 region: CASRNAKRDSPELFF. The CDR3 DNA reads as TGTGCCAGCAGGAACGCAAAGCGGGATAGCCCGGAGCTGTTTTTT. The gene calls are TRBV28 and TRBJ2-2; 7 bases are a match to TRBD2. Germline CDR1 reads MDHEN; CDR2 reads SYDVKM. The CDR3 length is 15 residues. J gave up 10 bases and V 6 bases, and 14 bases lay outside the gene matches.

The chain employs TRBV4-1 and TRBJ2-7, with 9 bases fitting TRBD2. Trimming at V came to 1 base and at J to 2 bases, leaving 9 bases not matched to a gene. CDR1 is MGHRA and CDR2 is YSYEKL in the germline V gene. The CDR3 has 17 amino acids. The CDR3: CASSQGGPAGGPYEQYF. The CDR3 DNA follows: TGCGCCAGCAGCCAAGGAGGCCCAGCGGGGGGCCCCTACGAGCAGTACTTC.

This rearrangement joins TRBV11-3 to TRBJ1-2; the match to TRBD1 covers 9 bases. Unmatched junction bases numbered 12, after V lost 4 bases and J lost 6 bases. The CDR3 totals 16 residues. The germline V gene has CDR1 SGHNT and CDR2 YENEEA. In DNA, the CDR3 is TGTGCCAGCAGCTACGGGACAGGGCCCGCAGGGGATGGCTACACCTTC. This sequence encodes CASSYGTGPAGDGYTF.

The genes are TRBV5-6 and TRBJ2-3; maybe TRBD2 (5 bases). Germline CDR1 is SGHDT and CDR2 is YYEEEE. The CDR3 length is 16 residues. V lost 1 base and J 0 bases, leaving 12 bases between the germline ends. The CDR3 nucleotides read TGTGCCAGCAGCTTGTTTGCGGGTACTAGCACAGATACGCAGTATTTT. Protein: CASSLFAGTSTDTQYF. The complete variable domain, with remaining parts taken from reference TRBV5-6 and TRBJ2-3, reads DAGVTQSPTHLIKTRGQQVTLRCSPKSGHDTVSWYQQALGQGPQFIFQYYEEEERQRGNFPDRFSGHQFPNYSSELNVNALLLGDSALYLCASSLFAGTSTDTQYFGPGTRLTVL.

The chain carries TRBV29-1 and TRBJ1-2; 8 bases are shared with TRBD1. The CDR3 runs to 14 residues. Germline V gene data show CDR1 as SQVTM and CDR2 as ANQGSEA. V lost 2 bases and J lost 4; bases outside the gene matches: 6. The CDR3 sequence: CSVEPEDRGYGYTF. Here the CDR3 DNA reads TGCAGCGTTGAACCAGAAGACAGGGGCTATGGCTACACCTTC. Drawing the rest from reference TRBV29-1 and TRBJ1-2, the complete variable domain is SAVISQKPSRDICQRGTSLTIQCQVDSQVTMMFWYRQQPGQSLTLIATANQGSEATYESGFVIDKFPISRPNLTFSTLTVSNMSPEDSSIYLCSVEPEDRGYGYTFGSGTRLTVV.